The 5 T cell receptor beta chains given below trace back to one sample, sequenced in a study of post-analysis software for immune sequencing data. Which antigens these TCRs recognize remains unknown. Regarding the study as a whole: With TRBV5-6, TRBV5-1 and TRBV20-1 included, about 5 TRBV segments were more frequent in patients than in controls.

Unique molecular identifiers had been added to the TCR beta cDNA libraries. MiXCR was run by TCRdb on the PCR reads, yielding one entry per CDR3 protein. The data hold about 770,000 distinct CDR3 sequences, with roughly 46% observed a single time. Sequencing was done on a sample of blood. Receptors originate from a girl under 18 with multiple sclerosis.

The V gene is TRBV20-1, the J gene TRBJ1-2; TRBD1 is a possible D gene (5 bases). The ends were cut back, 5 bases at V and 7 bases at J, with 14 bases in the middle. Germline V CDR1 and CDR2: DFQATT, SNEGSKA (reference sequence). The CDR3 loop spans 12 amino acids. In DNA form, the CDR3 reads TGCAGTGCTTGGGGGACGGGTGGTGGCTACACCTTC. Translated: CSAWGTGGGYTF.

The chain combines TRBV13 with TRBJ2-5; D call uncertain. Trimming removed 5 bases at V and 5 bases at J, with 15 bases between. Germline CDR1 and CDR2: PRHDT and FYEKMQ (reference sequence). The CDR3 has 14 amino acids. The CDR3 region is CASSLASDGETQYF. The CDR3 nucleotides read TGTGCCAGCAGCCTGGCTTCGGACGGGGAGACCCAGTACTTC.

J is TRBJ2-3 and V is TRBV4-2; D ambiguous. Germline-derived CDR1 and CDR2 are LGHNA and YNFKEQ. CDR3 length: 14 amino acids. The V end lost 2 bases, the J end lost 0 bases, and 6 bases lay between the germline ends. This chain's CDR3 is CASSQSPSTDTQYF. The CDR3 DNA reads TGTGCCAGCAGCCAATCGCCTAGCACAGATACGCAGTATTTT.

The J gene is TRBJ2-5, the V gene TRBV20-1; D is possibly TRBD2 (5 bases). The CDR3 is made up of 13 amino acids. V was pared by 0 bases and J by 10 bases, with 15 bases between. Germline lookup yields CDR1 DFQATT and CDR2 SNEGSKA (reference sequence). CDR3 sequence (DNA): TGCAGTGCTAGAGAGGGAAGCCGGAGGTACCAGTACTTC. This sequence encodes CSAREGSRRYQYF.

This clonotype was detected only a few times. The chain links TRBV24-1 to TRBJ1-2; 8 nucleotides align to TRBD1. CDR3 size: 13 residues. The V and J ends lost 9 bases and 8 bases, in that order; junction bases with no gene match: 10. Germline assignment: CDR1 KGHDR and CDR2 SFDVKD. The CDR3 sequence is CATGPTGAEGYTF. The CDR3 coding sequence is TGTGCCACCGGCCCGACAGGGGCAGAAGGCTACACCTTC.